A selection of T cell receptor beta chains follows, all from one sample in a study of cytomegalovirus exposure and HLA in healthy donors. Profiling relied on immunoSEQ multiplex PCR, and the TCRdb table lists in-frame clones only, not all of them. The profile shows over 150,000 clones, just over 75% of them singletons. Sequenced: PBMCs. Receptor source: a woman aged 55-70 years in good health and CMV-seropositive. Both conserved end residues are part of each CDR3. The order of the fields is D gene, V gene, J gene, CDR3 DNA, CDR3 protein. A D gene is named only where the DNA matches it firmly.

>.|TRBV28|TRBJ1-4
TGTGCCAGCAGGATGACAGATGAAAAACTGTTTTTT
CASRMTDEKLFF
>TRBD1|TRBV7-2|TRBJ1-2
TGTGCCAGCAGCTACGCGGGACAGGGCTATGGCTACACCTTC
CASSYAGQGYGYTF
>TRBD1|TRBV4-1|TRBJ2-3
TGCGCCAGCAGCCAACCGACAGGGGGAATATTCACAGATACGCAGTATTTT
CASSQPTGGIFTDTQYF
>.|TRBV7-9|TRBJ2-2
TGTGCCAGCAGCTTACTGAGGAGCAGGGGCGGTGCCGGGGAGCTGTTTTTT
CASSLLRSRGGAGELFF
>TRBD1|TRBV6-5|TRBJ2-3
TGTGCCAGCAGTCGGCAGGGGGCCCAAGATACGCAGTATTTT
CASSRQGAQDTQYF
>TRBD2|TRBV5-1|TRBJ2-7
TGCGCCAGCAGCTTCATAGCGGGGGCGTACTACGAGCAGTACTTC
CASSFIAGAYYEQYF
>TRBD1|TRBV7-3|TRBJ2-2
TGTGCCAGCAGCTACAGGGGTTTTGGGGAGCTGTTTTTT
CASSYRGFGELFF
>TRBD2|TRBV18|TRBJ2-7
TGTGCCAGCTCACCCCTAGCGGGAGATATTGCCTACGAGCAGTACTTC
CASSPLAGDIAYEQYF
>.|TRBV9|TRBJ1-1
TGTGCCACATCAACAGGGAACACTGAAGCTTTCTTT
CATSTGNTEAFF
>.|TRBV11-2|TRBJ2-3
TGTGCCAGCAGCTTTGAGGGCACAGATACGCAGTATTTT
CASSFEGTDTQYF
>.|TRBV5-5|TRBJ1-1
TGTGCCAGCAGCTTCGGGGACACTGAAGCTTTCTTT
CASSFGDTEAFF
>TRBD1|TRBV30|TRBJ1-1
TGTGCCTGGAGTGCTGGGACAGGGGGGAACACTGAAGCTTTCTTT
CAWSAGTGGNTEAFF